The 24 T cell receptor beta chains listed next were all sequenced from one sample in a study of blood T cell repertoires in COVID-19. Here immunoSEQ multiplex PCR was the method, and the copy in TCRdb shows in-frame clones only, minus some. The sample shows around 140,000 clones, around 89% of them seen only once. The source material was peripheral blood. All receptors come from a man aged 55 to 70 with COVID-19, enrolled during active disease.

V is TRBV5-1 and J is TRBJ2-1, with D possibly being TRBD1 (6 bases). Germline V CDR1 and CDR2: SGHRS, YFSETQ. The CDR3 is made up of 16 amino acids. The ends were cut back, 3 bases at V and 4 bases at J, with 17 bases in the middle. The CDR3 spells CASSWGRGMVYNEQFF. DNA of the CDR3: TGCGCCAGCAGCTGGGGTAGGGGGATGGTATACAATGAGCAGTTCTTC.

This chain joins TRBV14 and TRBJ1-4; maybe TRBD1 (6 bases). Trimming shortened V by 1 base and J by 10 bases, and 16 bases separated the two germline ends. CDR3 length: 15 residues. CDR1 is SGHDN, CDR2 FVKESK, per germline. The CDR3: CASSQVGTRGGKLFF. The CDR3 DNA sequence: TGTGCCAGCAGCCAAGTGGGGACACGGGGCGGAAAACTGTTTTTT.

The rearrangement joins TRBV30 to TRBJ1-5, with 7 bases lining up with TRBD1. CDR1 and CDR2 from the germline V gene are GTSNPN and SVGIG (reference sequence). The V and J ends lost 3 bases and 7 bases, in that order; junction bases with no gene match: 9. The CDR3 extends over 14 amino acids. CDR3 residues: CAWSDYRGRQPQHF. DNA for the CDR3: TGTGCCTGGAGCGACTACAGGGGCAGGCAGCCCCAGCATTTT.

The genes are TRBV7-2 and TRBJ1-3; D unresolved. Trimming cost V 4 bases and J 7 bases, with 11 bases left between them. Germline V gives CDR1 SGHTA, CDR2 FQGNSA. The CDR3 sequence is 13 residues long. The CDR3 nucleotides read TGTGCCAGCAGCTCCGGGTTCTCGAACACCATATATTTT. Translation: CASSSGFSNTIYF. The full variable domain, rest sourced from reference TRBV7-2 and TRBJ1-3, is GAGVSQSPSNKVTEKGKDVELRCDPISGHTALYWYRQSLGQGLEFLIYFQGNSAPDKSGLPSDRFSAERTGGSVSTLTIQRTQQEDSAVYLCASSSGFSNTIYFGEGSWLTVV.

V is TRBV4-1 and J is TRBJ1-5; 7 nucleotides align to TRBD1. Trimming removed 4 bases from V and 7 bases from J; junction bases left unmatched: 7. CDR1 and CDR2 (germline): MGHRA, YSYEKL. The length of the CDR3 is 14 residues. CDR3 sequence reads: CASSRDRAIQPQHF. CDR3 in DNA: TGCGCCAGCAGCCGAGACAGGGCCATACAGCCCCAGCATTTT.

This clone occurred once. V usage is TRBV6-5 and J usage is TRBJ1-1, with a possible D match to TRBD1 (6 bases). Between the trimmed V and J ends, which lost 4 bases and 4 bases, there was a span of 13 bases. This CDR3 has 14 residues. Germline V lookup: CDR1 MNHEY, CDR2 SVGAGI. CDR3 loop: CASSFTGLVTEAFF. Written as DNA, the CDR3 is TGTGCCAGCAGTTTTACAGGGCTGGTCACTGAAGCTTTCTTT.

J is TRBJ2-1 and V is TRBV4-1; 8 nucleotides match TRBD2. V trimming: 4 bases; J trimming: 9 bases; junction bases outside the gene matches: 8. This CDR3 contains 14 residues. Per germline, CDR1 MGHRA and CDR2 YSYEKL. The chain's CDR3 is CASSPGGGFFEQFF. In DNA, the CDR3 is TGCGCCAGCAGCCCCGGGGGGGGGTTCTTTGAGCAGTTCTTC.

The chain joins TRBV30 to TRBJ2-2; D is undetermined. The ends were cut back, 1 base at V and 0 bases at J, with 3 bases in the middle. The germline gives CDR1 GTSNPN, CDR2 SVGIG (reference sequence). CDR3 size: 13 residues. The CDR3, as DNA: TGTGCCTGGAGTGCTGCGAACACCGGGGAGCTGTTTTTT. Translation gives CAWSAANTGELFF. The complete variable domain, with remaining parts taken from reference TRBV30 and TRBJ2-2, reads SQTIHQWPATLVQPVGSPLSLECTVEGTSNPNLYWYRQAAGRGLQLLFYSVGIGQISSEVPQNLSASRPQDRQFILSSKKLLLSDSGFYLCAWSAANTGELFFGEGSRLTVL.

This chain links TRBV3-1 (or the pseudogene TRBV3-2) with TRBJ1-6; TRBD1 matches 10 bases. The V segment lost 4 bases and the J segment 7 bases; nucleotides outside the gene matches: 4. Germline V gene lookup returns CDR1 LGHDT and CDR2 YNNKEL (reference sequence). The CDR3 is 15 amino acids. CDR3 amino acids: CASSPWGQGNSPLHF. The CDR3 DNA reads TGTGCCAGCAGCCCCTGGGGACAGGGGAATTCACCCCTCCACTTT.

The chain uses TRBV6-5 and TRBJ2-7; TRBD1 is a possible D gene (5 bases). The germline V gene has CDR1 MNHEY and CDR2 SVGAGI. The ends were cut back, 5 bases at V and 5 bases at J, with 13 bases in the middle. CDR3 length equals 13 residues. CDR3 DNA sequence: TGTGCCAGCAGTCCCGGTGGGGCGGACGAGCAGTACTTC. Translation gives CASSPGGADEQYF.

A few counts support this clone. This CDR3 is CASSPQTSGETQYF. CDR3 nucleotide sequence: TGTGCCAGCAGCCCCCAGACTTCGGGGGAGACCCAGTACTTC. The chain is built from TRBV9 and TRBJ2-5, with a tentative D call TRBD2 (5 bases). Germline V lookup: CDR1 SGDLS, CDR2 YYNGEE. This CDR3 is built from 14 residues. V lost 4 bases and J 5 bases, leaving 15 bases between the germline ends.

The chain employs TRBV27 and TRBJ1-1; D gene unclear. From germline, CDR1 is MNHEY and CDR2 SMNVEV (reference sequence). This CDR3 region has 15 residues. V gave up 4 bases and J gave up 5 bases, with 17 bases separating them. The CDR3 here is CASSYAISGRTEAFF. The CDR3 DNA reads TGTGCCAGCAGTTATGCAATCAGCGGGCGGACTGAAGCTTTCTTT.

V gene TRBV5-4 combines with J gene TRBJ2-2; D is unresolved. Per the germline V gene, CDR1 is SGHNT and CDR2 is YYREEE (reference sequence). Trimming removed 4 bases from V and 3 bases from J, with 10 bases in between. This CDR3 comprises 14 residues. The CDR3 spells CASSQSLDTGELFF. The CDR3 nucleotides read TGTGCCAGCAGCCAGTCCTTGGACACCGGGGAGCTGTTTTTT.

The chain combines TRBV30 with TRBJ2-7; D may be TRBD1 (5 bases). This CDR3 is built from 14 residues. With 0 bases removed from V and 2 bases from J, the gap between germline ends came to 11 bases. Germline V gene sequence: CDR1 GTSNPN, CDR2 SVGIG (reference sequence). The CDR3 is CAWSVSRDPYEQYF. In nucleotides, the CDR3 is TGTGCCTGGAGTGTGTCCAGGGATCCCTACGAGCAGTACTTC.

The rearrangement joins TRBV6-5 to TRBJ2-3; D perhaps matches TRBD2 (5 bases). V lost 7 bases, J lost 2 bases, and 13 bases lay in between. Germline CDR1 and CDR2: MNHEY and SVGAGI. The CDR3 consists of 14 residues. CDR3 in amino acids: CASTKNGLTDTQYF. CDR3 bases: TGTGCCAGCACCAAAAACGGACTCACAGATACGCAGTATTTT.

The chain carries TRBV19 and TRBJ1-3, with D maybe TRBD1 (5 bases). CDR3 length: 14 amino acids. Trimming pared 7 bases from V and 0 bases from J, leaving 10 bases between. Germline lookup yields CDR1 LNHDA and CDR2 SQIVND (reference sequence). CDR3 region: CASIGDPSGNTIYF. The CDR3 DNA follows: TGTGCCAGTATAGGGGATCCCTCTGGAAACACCATATATTTT.

This sequence joins TRBV5-1 and TRBJ1-1; 7 bases map to TRBD1. V lost 4 bases to trimming and J lost 5 bases; unmatched junction nucleotides: 5. CDR3 length: 13 residues. Germline CDR1 reads SGHRS; CDR2 reads YFSETQ. The CDR3 nucleotides read TGCGCCAGCAGCCCAGGGACAGCAACTGAAGCTTTCTTT. Translating gives CASSPGTATEAFF.

This chain connects TRBV6-5 to TRBJ2-1, with 7 bases aligning to TRBD2. V shed 7 bases, J shed 6 bases, and the junction held 9 bases outside the gene matches. Germline CDR1 MNHEY, CDR2 SVGAGI. The CDR3 is made up of 14 amino acids. The CDR3 loop is CASKVTSSVNEQFF. The CDR3 DNA reads TGTGCCAGCAAGGTGACTAGCTCGGTCAATGAGCAGTTCTTC.

This chain connects TRBV2 to TRBJ1-1; 8 bases match TRBD1. J gave up 1 base and V 7 bases, and 8 bases lay outside the gene matches. This CDR3 has 15 amino acids. Germline loops: CDR1 SNHLY, CDR2 FYNNEI. CDR3 sequence: CASIGQGNRNTEAFF. CDR3 DNA: TGTGCCAGCATTGGACAGGGAAATCGGAACACTGAAGCTTTCTTT.

The chain employs TRBV7-3 and TRBJ1-3; 7 nucleotides align to TRBD1. This CDR3 is built from 18 residues. Unmatched junction bases numbered 15, after V lost 5 bases and J lost 2 bases. Germline V gives CDR1 SGHTA, CDR2 FQGTGA. CDR3 protein: CASSKGAPGSGAGNTIYF. Written as DNA, the CDR3 is TGTGCCAGCAGCAAGGGGGCCCCCGGGTCCGGGGCTGGAAACACCATATATTTT.

The rearrangement uses TRBV30 and TRBJ1-1; 10 nucleotides line up with TRBD1. V lost 8 bases to trimming and J lost 1 base; unmatched junction nucleotides: 10. In germline, CDR1 is GTSNPN, CDR2 SVGIG (reference sequence). The CDR3 length is 15 residues. The DNA for the CDR3 is TGTGCCATCGGACAGGGGGTCGTTCGGAACACTGAAGCTTTCTTT. Translation: CAIGQGVVRNTEAFF.

The chain has TRBV7-2 and TRBJ1-2; 7 bases are a match to TRBD1. CDR3 length: 13 amino acids. V trimming: 5 bases; J trimming: 7 bases; junction bases outside the gene matches: 7. CDR1 is SGHTA, CDR2 FQGNSA, per germline. The CDR3 here is CASSPRGLAGYTF. CDR3 bases: TGTGCCAGCAGCCCAAGGGGGCTCGCTGGCTACACCTTC.

The chain carries TRBV10-3 and TRBJ1-5; 7 bases fit TRBD1. V lost 6 bases to trimming and J lost 2 bases; unmatched junction nucleotides: 1. The CDR3 spans 13 residues. Germline CDR1 reads ENHRY; CDR2 reads SYGVKD. The CDR3 loop reads CAISDRGNQPQHF. In DNA, the CDR3 is TGTGCCATCAGCGACAGGGGCAATCAGCCCCAGCATTTT.

The V call is TRBV4-2, the J call TRBJ1-2, with a tentative D call TRBD1 (5 bases). The CDR3 runs 16 residues. V lost 0 bases to trimming and J lost 4 bases, with 15 bases between them. Germline CDR1 reads LGHNA; CDR2 reads YNFKEQ. The CDR3 protein is CASSQDGAGLGYGYTF. The CDR3 DNA reads TGTGCCAGCAGCCAAGATGGTGCAGGGCTGGGCTATGGCTACACCTTC.